Each of the 18 T cell receptor beta chains below was sequenced from the same sample in a study of STAT5B mutations in CD4+ large granular lymphocyte leukemia. Method: immunoSEQ multiplex PCR; TCRdb's copy keeps in-frame clones and lacks some. The table lists roughly 36,000 clones, approximately 88% of them singletons. The sample was CD4+ T cells from blood buffy coats. The receptors were sampled from a human donor in good health.

The V call is TRBV23-1, the J call TRBJ2-7; D gene ambiguous. TRBV23-1 is classed as an ORF, of uncertain function. V was cut by 2 bases and J by 5 bases, with 19 bases left in between. The CDR3 spans 16 residues. For the CDR3, the DNA is TGCGCCAGCAGTCAAGATCCGGGCCCAAGACGGGACGAGCAGTACTTC. Translating gives CASSQDPGPRRDEQYF.

This chain connects TRBV19 to TRBJ1-1; possibly TRBD1 for D (6 bases). V gave up 1 base and J gave up 8 bases, with 17 bases separating them. Germline CDR1 reads LNHDA; CDR2 reads SQIVND (reference sequence). The CDR3 loop spans 15 amino acids. The CDR3 nucleotides are TGTGCCAGTAGTATAGGACGGACAGCCCAAGAGGAAGCTTTCTTT. Translated, it gives CASSIGRTAQEEAFF. Based on the CDR3 plus reference TRBV19 and TRBJ1-1, the full variable domain is DGGITQSPKYLFRKEGQNVTLSCEQNLNHDAMYWYRQDPGQGLRLIYYSQIVNDFQKGDIAEGYSVSREKKESFPLTVTSAQKNPTAFYLCASSIGRTAQEEAFFGQGTRLTVV.

The chain recombines TRBV7-2 with TRBJ2-7; 13 bases align to TRBD2. Losses at the gene ends were 0 bases for V and 3 bases for J; bases not matched to a gene: 8. Germline V lookup: CDR1 SGHTA, CDR2 FQGNSA. The CDR3 has 18 amino acids. The CDR3 spells CASSLAPLGTSGVYEQYF. For the CDR3, the DNA is TGTGCCAGCAGCTTAGCCCCCCTCGGGACTAGCGGGGTCTACGAGCAGTACTTC. Using reference TRBV7-2 and TRBJ2-7 for the parts outside the CDR3, the full variable domain is GAGVSQSPSNKVTEKGKDVELRCDPISGHTALYWYRQSLGQGLEFLIYFQGNSAPDKSGLPSDRFSAERTGGSVSTLTIQRTQQEDSAVYLCASSLAPLGTSGVYEQYFGPGTRLTVT.

Note on this clone: In the same sample, other DNA sequences code for this CDR3. The V gene is TRBV23-1, the J gene TRBJ2-7; D remains ambiguous. TRBV23-1 is designated an ORF whose function remains uncertain. The CDR3 totals 16 residues. Trimming cost V 6 bases and J 1 base, with 19 bases left between them. The CDR3 is CASSPTKPLPSYEQYF. CDR3 nucleotide sequence: TGCGCCAGCAGCCCTACAAAGCCACTACCTTCCTACGAGCAGTACTTC.

V usage is TRBV7-2 and J usage is TRBJ1-2; 8 bases line up with TRBD1. CDR3 length: 18 residues. V lost 4 bases and J lost 4; bases outside the gene matches: 17. From germline, CDR1 is SGHTA and CDR2 FQGNSA. Written as DNA, the CDR3 is TGTGCCAGCAGCTCTACCCAGGGGGCCACACTTTTCAGCTATGGCTACACCTTC. Translation: CASSSTQGATLFSYGYTF.

The V gene is TRBV9, the J gene TRBJ1-4; TRBD1 might be the D (6 bases). The V end was cut by 5 bases, the J end by 6 bases, with 20 bases between. There are 16 residues in the CDR3. Germline CDR1 SGDLS, CDR2 YYNGEE. The CDR3: CASSRTQGGIDEKLFF. The CDR3 nucleotides read TGTGCCAGCAGTAGGACACAGGGAGGGATTGATGAAAAACTGTTTTTT.

V is TRBV27 and J is TRBJ2-1; 10 bases fit TRBD1. Germline lookup yields CDR1 MNHEY and CDR2 SMNVEV (reference sequence). V lost 4 bases to trimming and J lost 8 bases; unmatched junction nucleotides: 8. The CDR3 contains 15 residues. The CDR3 is CASSYGQGDLDEQFF. CDR3 nucleotides: TGTGCCAGCAGTTATGGACAGGGGGACCTCGATGAGCAGTTCTTC.

The chain uses TRBV11-3 and TRBJ1-1; no clear D. Germline V gene sequence: CDR1 SGHNT, CDR2 YENEEA. Between the trimmed V and J ends, which lost 3 bases and 6 bases, there was a span of 8 bases. This CDR3 spans 12 amino acids. The CDR3: CASSFVSAEAFF. DNA for the CDR3: TGTGCCAGCAGCTTCGTTAGCGCTGAAGCTTTCTTT.

The genes are TRBV30 and TRBJ2-5; unclear D gene. V dropped 2 bases and J dropped 5 bases, with 9 bases sitting between them. Per the germline V gene, CDR1 is GTSNPN and CDR2 is SVGIG (reference sequence). There are 12 residues in the CDR3. Written as DNA, the CDR3 is TGTGCCTGGAGTTTCTTTGGGGAGACCCAGTACTTC. Its translation: CAWSFFGETQYF.

The rearrangement uses TRBV6-1 and TRBJ1-5; a possible D gene is TRBD1 (5 bases). Deletions cut 0 bases from V and 7 bases from J, with 10 bases between. CDR3 length: 14 residues. Germline CDR1 is MNHNS and CDR2 is SASEGT. The CDR3 region has the DNA TGTGCCAGCAGTGAAGCCGGGGCTTGGCAGCCCCAGCATTTT. It translates to CASSEAGAWQPQHF.

The rearrangement uses TRBV9 and TRBJ2-6; D perhaps matches TRBD1 (5 bases). CDR1 and CDR2 from the germline V gene are SGDLS and YYNGEE. The ends were cut back, 7 bases at V and 0 bases at J, with 14 bases in the middle. This CDR3 region has 16 residues. The CDR3, as DNA: TGTGCCAGCTCAGGGCAGTTTAGCTCTGGGGCCAACGTCCTGACTTTC. Amino acid sequence: CASSGQFSSGANVLTF.

This chain joins TRBV9 and TRBJ2-3, with D possibly being TRBD1 (6 bases). CDR3 size: 15 residues. The germline V gene has CDR1 SGDLS and CDR2 YYNGEE. Trimming stripped 0 bases from V and 1 base from J, with 9 bases between. CDR3 region: CASSVDRDGTDTQYF. In DNA, the CDR3 is TGTGCCAGCAGCGTAGACAGGGATGGCACAGATACGCAGTATTTT.

The J gene is TRBJ2-7, the V gene TRBV14; the match to TRBD1 covers 8 bases. V was clipped by 6 bases and J by 0 bases; unmatched bases: 4. The CDR3 is 14 amino acids. CDR1 and CDR2 from the germline V gene are SGHDN and FVKESK. CDR3 coding DNA: TGTGCCAGCAGGGGACAGGCCAGCTCCTACGAGCAGTACTTC. Protein: CASRGQASSYEQYF.

This clone has a single count. J is TRBJ2-3 and V is TRBV7-3; D unclear. The V gene lost 4 bases and the J gene lost 0 bases, with 20 bases spanning the gap. In germline, CDR1 is SGHTA, CDR2 FQGTGA. This CDR3 comprises 18 residues. The CDR3 protein is CASSSIGLLGSSTDTQYF. The CDR3 nucleotides read TGTGCCAGCAGCTCCATAGGTCTATTGGGTTCTAGCACAGATACGCAGTATTTT.

This clone was seen a few times. The V and J genes are TRBV25-1 and TRBJ1-1; weak D call: TRBD1 (5 bases). This CDR3 contains 17 residues. Trimming left V 4 bases short and J 4 bases short, with 22 bases between. Germline CDR1 is MGHDK and CDR2 is SYGVNS. The CDR3 bases are TGTGCCAGCAGTGTCTTGGAGGGTAGGGGCGGCGTCACTGAAGCTTTCTTT. Protein: CASSVLEGRGGVTEAFF.

The chain employs TRBV2 and TRBJ2-2; 10 nucleotides align to TRBD1. V shed 6 bases, J shed 6 bases, and the junction held 1 base outside the gene matches. The CDR3 runs 13 residues. Germline lookup yields CDR1 SNHLY and CDR2 FYNNEI. The CDR3 coding sequence is TGTGCCAGCAGGGGGACAGGGGCCGGGGAGCTGTTTTTT. Residues: CASRGTGAGELFF.

This clone appeared a single time. The rearrangement joins TRBV27 to TRBJ2-7, with 8 nucleotides matching TRBD2. Germline lookup yields CDR1 MNHEY and CDR2 SMNVEV (reference sequence). The junction had 11 bases not matched to a gene; V was cut back by 4 bases and J by 0 bases. This CDR3 has 17 residues. CDR3 region: CASSSPTRLANSYEQYF. CDR3 sequence (DNA): TGTGCCAGCAGTTCCCCAACTAGACTAGCGAACTCCTACGAGCAGTACTTC.

V usage is TRBV9 and J usage is TRBJ2-5; tentative D call: TRBD1 (8 bases). Per germline, CDR1 SGDLS and CDR2 YYNGEE. Trimming left V 0 bases short and J 5 bases short, with 23 bases between. The CDR3 covers 18 residues. Here the CDR3 reads CASSVGETGGGSGETQYF. The CDR3 region has the DNA TGTGCCAGCAGCGTAGGAGAAACAGGGGGGGGATCAGGCGAGACCCAGTACTTC.